The source of this T cell receptor (beta chain) is a study of T cell responses to AZD1222 COVID-19 vaccine. About the research overall: Analyses pooled second doses at about 4 or about 12 weeks. Whole-study results and caveats: AZD1222 recipients seropositive at baseline numbered only six or seven. Repertoires in all cases were sampled only once the peak T cell response had passed. Rises in breadth and depth of Spike-specific TCRs came after two AZD1222 doses.

A word on this clone: Its antigen is undetermined.

The CDR3 consists of 15 residues. V was trimmed by 2 bases and J by 4 bases, leaving 13 bases between them. Germline lookup yields CDR1 SGHVS and CDR2 FQNEAQ. Here immunoSEQ multiplex PCR was the method, and the copy in TCRdb shows in-frame clones only, minus some. This sample has 110,000 or so clones; around 80% occur once, and the top ten carry approximately 5.1%. The sequence derives from an adult in good health. The starting material was peripheral blood, obtained on day 0 of AZD1222 vaccination. The chain recombines TRBV7-8 with TRBJ2-3, with D perhaps TRBD1 (6 bases). The DNA for the CDR3 is TGTGCCAGCAGCTTAAGACAGGCCTTTTCAGATACGCAGTATTTT. It yields the protein CASSLRQAFSDTQYF. Complete variable domain (other parts from reference TRBV7-8 and TRBJ2-3): GAGVSQSPRYKVAKRGQDVALRCDPISGHVSLFWYQQALGQGPEFLTYFQNEAQLDKSGLPSDRFFAERPEGSVSTLKIQRTQQEDSAVYLCASSLRQAFSDTQYFGPGTRLTVL.